Each of the 5 T cell receptor beta chains below was sequenced from the same sample in a study of T cells in Graves' hyperthyroidism and ophthalmopathy (dated by TCRdb to between 2019 and 2020). Preparation of the library involved multiplex PCR. TCRdb records Illumina HiSeq 2000 as the sequencer. The TCR beta CDR3 regions were amplified from the RNA transcripts. The TCR CDR3 was subjected to a first round of RT-PCR using the HTBI primer set and the Qiagen OneStep RT-PCR kit. TCRdb cleaned the public reads at Q25 with fastp, built clones with MiXCR and kept in-frame beta chains. Each CDR3 protein appears once, grouped with its most common genes and DNA. This sample comprises 500,000 to 800,000 distinct CDR3 sequences, roughly 15% of them detected only once. The top ten constitute around 13% of the sample. Material for sequencing was blood. The receptors come from a woman in her forties or fifties with Graves' ophthalmopathy.

Ten or more counts support this clonotype. This chain joins TRBV5-1 and TRBJ2-1; 10 nucleotides agree with TRBD1. CDR3 length: 15 residues. Trimming at V came to 4 bases and at J to 7 bases, leaving 8 bases not matched to a gene. Germline V gene sequence: CDR1 SGHRS, CDR2 YFSETQ. CDR3 sequence (DNA): TGCGCCAGCAGCGATGACAGGGGGCGCGGTAATGAGCAGTTCTTC. Translating gives CASSDDRGRGNEQFF.

This clonotype was detected many times. V gene TRBV28 combines with J gene TRBJ2-1; tentative D call: TRBD2 (5 bases). Germline values: CDR1 MDHEN, CDR2 SYDVKM. There are 14 residues in the CDR3. Between the trimmed V and J ends, which lost 4 bases and 3 bases, there was a span of 10 bases. The CDR3 sequence is CASSSRSGYNEQFF. The CDR3 DNA is TGTGCCAGCAGTTCACGGAGCGGCTACAATGAGCAGTTCTTC.

This clonotype was picked up many times. The genes are TRBV7-9 and TRBJ1-1, with D unresolved. V was cut by 3 bases and J by 2 bases, with 13 bases left in between. This CDR3 has 15 residues. CDR1 SEHNR and CDR2 FQNEAQ come from the germline V gene (reference sequence). This chain's CDR3 is CASSLIGSINTEAFF. In DNA, the CDR3 is TGTGCCAGCAGCTTGATTGGAAGTATTAACACTGAAGCTTTCTTT. Full variable domain (missing parts from reference TRBV7-9 and TRBJ1-1): DTGVSQNPRHKITKRGQNVTFRCDPISEHNRLYWYRQTLGQGPEFLTYFQNEAQLEKSRLLSDRFSAERPKGSFSTLEIQRTEQGDSAMYLCASSLIGSINTEAFFGQGTRLTVV.

The chain carries TRBV4-2 and TRBJ2-3; D unresolved. Trimming took 0 bases from V and 3 from J, leaving 13 bases between them. Germline assignment: CDR1 LGHNA and CDR2 YNFKEQ. The CDR3 spans 16 residues. Here the CDR3 DNA reads TGTGCCAGCAGCCAAGATTGTTTAGCCGGGACAGATACGCAGTATTTT. Protein: CASSQDCLAGTDTQYF.

This clonotype was seen ten or more times. J is TRBJ1-3 and V is TRBV18; D remains ambiguous. Germline assignment: CDR1 KGHSH and CDR2 LQKENI. The CDR3 runs 14 residues. With 1 base removed from V and 1 base from J, the gap between germline ends came to 5 bases. CDR3 bases: TGTGCCAGCTCACCACAGAATTCTGGAAACACCATATATTTT. Translated: CASSPQNSGNTIYF. Full variable domain (missing parts from reference TRBV18 and TRBJ1-3): NAGVMQNPRHLVRRRGQEARLRCSPMKGHSHVYWYRQLPEEGLKFMVYLQKENIIDESGMPKERFSAEFPKEGPSILRIQQVVRGDSAAYFCASSPQNSGNTIYFGEGSWLTVV.